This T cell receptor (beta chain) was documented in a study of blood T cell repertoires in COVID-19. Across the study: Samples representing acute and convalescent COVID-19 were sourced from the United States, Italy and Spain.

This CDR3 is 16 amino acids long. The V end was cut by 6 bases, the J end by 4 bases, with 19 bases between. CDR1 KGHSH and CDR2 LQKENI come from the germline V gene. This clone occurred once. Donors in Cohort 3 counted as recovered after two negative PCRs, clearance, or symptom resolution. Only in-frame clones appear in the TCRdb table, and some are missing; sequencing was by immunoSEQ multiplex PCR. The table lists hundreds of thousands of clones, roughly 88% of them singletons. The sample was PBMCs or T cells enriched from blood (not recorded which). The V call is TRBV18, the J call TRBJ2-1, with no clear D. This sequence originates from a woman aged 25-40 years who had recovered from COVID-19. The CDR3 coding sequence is TGTGCCAGCTCCCACACAGCAGGTTCCCAATACAATGAGCAGTTCTTC. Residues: CASSHTAGSQYNEQFF.